One sample yielded the 23 T cell receptor beta chains listed below, sequenced in a study of T cell responses to AZD1222 COVID-19 vaccine. The method was immunoSEQ multiplex PCR; TCRdb's version includes in-frame clones alone and lacks a portion of them. The sample shows about 130,000 clones, around 89% of them seen only once. The sample was peripheral blood, taken on day 0 of AZD1222 vaccination. These receptor sequences come from an adult in good health.

The chain recombines TRBV3-1 (or the pseudogene TRBV3-2) with TRBJ2-1; the D gene is possibly TRBD1 (6 bases). This CDR3 region has 13 residues. Germline-derived CDR1 and CDR2 are LGHDT and YNNKEL (reference sequence). V was shortened by 4 bases and J by 6 bases, with 10 bases between the two germline ends. This CDR3 reads CASSRRGANEQFF. CDR3 coding DNA: TGTGCCAGCAGCCGCAGGGGTGCCAATGAGCAGTTCTTC.

The rearrangement links TRBV21-1 to TRBJ2-1; TRBD2 is the table's D call and was not checked against the DNA. TRBV21-1 is shown as a pseudogene. CDR3 length: 15 amino acids. This CDR3 reads CASTVIAGGYNEQFF. The CDR3 DNA reads TGTGCCAGCACCGTAATAGCGGGAGGGTACAATGAGCAGTTCTTC.

CDR3 region: CASSGTALWQPQHF. In DNA, the CDR3 is TGTGCCAGCAGTGGTACTGCCCTTTGGCAGCCCCAGCATTTT. V gene TRBV2 combines with J gene TRBJ1-5; unclear D gene. CDR3 size: 14 residues. In germline, CDR1 is SNHLY, CDR2 FYNNEI. Trimming cost V 4 bases and J 7 bases, with 14 bases left between them. The complete variable domain, with remaining parts taken from reference TRBV2 and TRBJ1-5, reads EPEVTQTPSHQVTQMGQEVILRCVPISNHLYFYWYRQILGQKVEFLVSFYNNEISEKSEIFDDQFSVERPDGSNFTLKIRSTKLEDSAMYFCASSGTALWQPQHFGDGTRLSIL.

The chain is built from TRBV6-1 and TRBJ2-2, with TRBD1 matching over 7 bases. The CDR3 runs to 14 residues. Trimming took 5 bases from V and 3 from J; bases not matched to a gene: 3. From germline, CDR1 is MNHNS and CDR2 SASEGT. CDR3 DNA sequence: TGTGCCAGCAGTTATCAGGGGGACACCGGGGAGCTGTTTTTT. This gives the protein CASSYQGDTGELFF.

The rearrangement joins TRBV30 to TRBJ1-4, with D unclear. Trimming cost V 2 bases and J 4 bases, with 11 bases left between them. The germline gives CDR1 GTSNPN, CDR2 SVGIG (reference sequence). This CDR3 spans 14 amino acids. CDR3 bases: TGTGCCTGGAGTTCGCATTTTGGTAATGAAAAACTGTTTTTT. This encodes CAWSSHFGNEKLFF.

The count of this clone is one. CDR3 protein: CASSSALRTGENEQYF. The DNA for the CDR3 is TGTGCCAGCAGCTCGGCACTTAGGACAGGGGAAAACGAGCAGTACTTC. The rearrangement joins TRBV11-2 to TRBJ2-7; 9 positions match TRBD1. In germline, CDR1 is SGHAT, CDR2 FQNNGV. V lost 4 bases and J lost 5; bases outside the gene matches: 12. CDR3 size: 16 residues.

The chain employs TRBV11-2 and TRBJ2-1; D is uncertain. Trimming left V 1 base short and J 7 bases short, with 11 bases between. The CDR3 has 14 residues. Germline loops: CDR1 SGHAT, CDR2 FQNNGV. The CDR3 nucleotides are TGTGCCAGCAGCTTAGTACCAGGATGGAATGAGCAGTTCTTC. It translates to CASSLVPGWNEQFF.

V and J are TRBV12-3 or TRBV12-4 and TRBJ1-1; D possibly corresponds to TRBD1 (6 bases). The V and J ends lost 5 bases and 11 bases respectively, with 15 bases between them. This CDR3 has 12 residues. The CDR3, as DNA: TGTGCCAGCAGTACCCAACAGGGAAGGGCTTTCTTT. It encodes CASSTQQGRAFF.

This clone was counted only a few times. V is TRBV4-3 and J is TRBJ2-1; D call uncertain. CDR3 size: 14 residues. Germline CDR1 LGHNA, CDR2 YSLEER. Trimming took 4 bases from V and 4 from J, leaving 11 bases between them. The DNA for the CDR3 is TGCGCCAGCAGCCTCTCCGGGTGGTACAATGAGCAGTTCTTC. It translates to CASSLSGWYNEQFF.

The rearrangement uses TRBV4-2 and TRBJ1-3; 8 bases are a match to TRBD1. The V and J ends lost 2 bases and 0 bases, in that order; junction bases with no gene match: 9. This CDR3 spans 18 amino acids. The germline CDR1 and CDR2 sequences are LGHNA and YNFKEQ. In DNA, the CDR3 is TGTGCCAGCAGCCAAAGGACAGGGCCACTAAGCTCTGGAAACACCATATATTTT. Residues: CASSQRTGPLSSGNTIYF.

The DNA for the CDR3 is TGCGCCAGCAGCCAAGACAGGGTCCGGGACAACTATGGCTACACCTTC. Its translation: CASSQDRVRDNYGYTF. This rearrangement joins TRBV4-1 to TRBJ1-2, with TRBD1 as a possible D gene (5 bases). The length of the CDR3 is 16 residues. Germline loops: CDR1 MGHRA, CDR2 YSYEKL. The V end lost 0 bases, the J end lost 2 bases, and 13 bases lay between the germline ends.

The chain joins TRBV10-1 to TRBJ1-1; D uncertain. Between the trimmed V and J ends, which lost 6 bases and 3 bases, there was a span of 11 bases. Germline assignment: CDR1 WNHNN and CDR2 SYGVQD (reference sequence). The CDR3 is made up of 13 amino acids. The CDR3 DNA reads TGCGCCAGCAGGACGGCGATGGACACTGAAGCTTTCTTT. This codes for CASRTAMDTEAFF.

The chain is built from TRBV6-2 or TRBV6-3 and TRBJ1-2; 9 bases match TRBD1. Trimming took 5 bases from V and 7 from J; bases not matched to a gene: 5. In germline, CDR1 is MNHEY, CDR2 SVGEGT. CDR3 length: 13 amino acids. The CDR3 sequence: CASSEMGQGGYTF. The CDR3 bases are TGTGCCAGCAGTGAGATGGGACAGGGTGGCTACACCTTC.

The V call is TRBV4-1, the J call TRBJ2-4, with D perhaps matching TRBD2 (6 bases). Trimming shortened V by 1 base and J by 8 bases, and 18 bases separated the two germline ends. The CDR3 has 16 residues. Germline CDR1 MGHRA, CDR2 YSYEKL. CDR3 sequence reads: CASSQGPLGGLYIQYF. The CDR3 DNA is TGCGCCAGCAGCCAAGGCCCTTTGGGGGGATTGTACATTCAGTACTTC.

The chain carries TRBV15 and TRBJ2-1; 8 nucleotides align to TRBD1. V gave up 9 bases and J gave up 1 base; unmatched junction bases: 11. Germline lookup yields CDR1 LNHNV and CDR2 YYDKDF (reference sequence). This CDR3 spans 16 amino acids. The CDR3 coding sequence is TGTGCCACTCACGTTTCCGGGACAGGATCCTACAATGAGCAGTTCTTC. Translation: CATHVSGTGSYNEQFF.

The genes are TRBV6-1 and TRBJ2-4; tentative D call: TRBD1 (6 bases). Germline CDR1 and CDR2: MNHNS and SASEGT. The length of the CDR3 is 14 residues. V lost 2 bases and J lost 1, with 6 bases in between. CDR3 residues: CASSEQGAKNIQYF. The CDR3 DNA reads as TGTGCCAGCAGTGAACAGGGGGCCAAAAACATTCAGTACTTC.

The CDR3 DNA reads as TGTGCCAGCACTTGGACACCTGGAGCTAACTATGGCTACACCTTC. It encodes CASTWTPGANYGYTF. The chain recombines TRBV28 with TRBJ1-2, with D maybe TRBD1 (5 bases). Per the germline V gene, CDR1 is MDHEN and CDR2 is SYDVKM. The germline V and J ends were trimmed by 7 bases and 0 bases, with 15 bases remaining between them. The CDR3 loop spans 15 amino acids.

The V call is TRBV11-2, the J call TRBJ2-5; D call uncertain. Germline CDR1 SGHAT, CDR2 FQNNGV. This CDR3 has 14 residues. V was shortened by 3 bases and J by 2 bases, with 10 bases between the two germline ends. DNA for the CDR3: TGTGCCAGCAGCTTTGGCGTGTTACAAGAGACCCAGTACTTC. It is translated as CASSFGVLQETQYF.

The rearrangement joins TRBV6-2 or TRBV6-3 to TRBJ2-6; tentative D call: TRBD2 (5 bases). Between the trimmed V and J ends, which lost 4 bases and 2 bases, there was a span of 9 bases. The CDR3 has 15 amino acids. The V gene's germline CDR1 is MNHEY and CDR2 SVGEGT. Here the CDR3 reads CASSLGGAGANVLTF. In nucleotides, the CDR3 is TGTGCCAGCAGTTTAGGAGGCGCTGGGGCCAACGTCCTGACTTTC.

DNA for the CDR3: TGTGCCAGCAGTGAAGGGGGAGGGCCGTGGGAGCAGTACTTC. Translating gives CASSEGGGPWEQYF. The rearrangement links TRBV6-1 to TRBJ2-7, with 7 bases identical to TRBD2. J lost 7 bases, V lost 1 base, and 7 bases had no gene match. This CDR3 is built from 14 residues. Germline lookup yields CDR1 MNHNS and CDR2 SASEGT.

This rearrangement joins TRBV28 to TRBJ2-7, with TRBD1 identical over 10 bases. Germline trimming cut 4 bases from V and 4 bases from J; bases unmatched to any gene: 7. Germline values: CDR1 MDHEN, CDR2 SYDVKM. This CDR3 spans 15 amino acids. Written as DNA, the CDR3 is TGTGCCAGCAGTTCCCGGGACAGGGGAGGTTACGAGCAGTACTTC. It translates to CASSSRDRGGYEQYF.

The V call is TRBV11-1, the J call TRBJ2-7, with D possibly being TRBD1 (6 bases). This CDR3 region has 15 residues. The germline V gene encodes CDR1 SGHAT and CDR2 FQDESV (reference sequence). Trimming took 2 bases from V and 0 from J, leaving 11 bases between them. The CDR3 region has the DNA TGTGCCAGCAGCTTAAGGGCCAGGGGCTCCTACGAGCAGTACTTC. Translated, it gives CASSLRARGSYEQYF.

The CDR3 nucleotides are TGTGCCAGTAGTCTAGGGGGAGGTGGTTACACTGAAGCTTTCTTT. Encoded protein: CASSLGGGGYTEAFF. The chain uses TRBV19 and TRBJ1-1; TRBD1 is a possible D gene (6 bases). This CDR3 region has 15 residues. Germline V gives CDR1 LNHDA, CDR2 SQIVND (reference sequence). The V end lost 5 bases, the J end lost 3 bases, and 16 bases lay between the germline ends.